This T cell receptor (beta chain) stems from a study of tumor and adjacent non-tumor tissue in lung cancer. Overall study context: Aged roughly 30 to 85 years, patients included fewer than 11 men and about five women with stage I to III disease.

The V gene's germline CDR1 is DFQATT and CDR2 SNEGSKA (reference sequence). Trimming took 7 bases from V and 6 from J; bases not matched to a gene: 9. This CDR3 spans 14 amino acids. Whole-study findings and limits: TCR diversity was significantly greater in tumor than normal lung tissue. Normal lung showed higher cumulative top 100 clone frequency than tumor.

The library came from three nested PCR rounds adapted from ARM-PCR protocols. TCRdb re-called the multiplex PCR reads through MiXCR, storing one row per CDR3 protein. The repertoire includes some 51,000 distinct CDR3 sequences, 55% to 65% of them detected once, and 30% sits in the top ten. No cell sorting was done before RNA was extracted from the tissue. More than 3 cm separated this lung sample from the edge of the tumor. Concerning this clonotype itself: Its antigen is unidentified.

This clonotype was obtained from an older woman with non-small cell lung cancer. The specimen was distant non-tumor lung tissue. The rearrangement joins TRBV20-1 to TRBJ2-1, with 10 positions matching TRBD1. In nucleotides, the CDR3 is TGCAGTGTTATGACTGACAGGGGGCTCAATGAGCAGTTCTTC. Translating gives CSVMTDRGLNEQFF.